This T cell receptor beta chain came from a study of blood T cells in healthy people across ages. The CDR3 contains 16 residues. V was pared by 4 bases and J by 9 bases, with 12 bases of the junction left unmatched. The use of a sample-barcoded 5' primer and a J-beta primer mix characterized a second PCR of roughly 7 to 11 cycles. A minimum of 2.5 million CDR3-containing paired-end reads was obtained for each sample. TCRdb fed the 5' RACE reads into MiXCR, producing one record per CDR3 protein. Found here are more than 1,400,000 distinct CDR3 sequences, roughly 40% of them singletons; the top ten hold 7.9%. This clonotype appeared a few times.

The sample was blood. The V gene is TRBV12-3 or TRBV12-4, the J gene TRBJ2-1; TRBD1 matches at 10 bases. This clonotype was obtained from a woman between 18 and 29 years old in good health. The CDR3 sequence is CASSWDRGHNLGEQFF. The CDR3 region has the DNA TGTGCCAGCAGTTGGGACAGGGGCCATAATCTGGGTGAGCAGTTCTTC.